This TCR beta chain was recovered during a study of blood T cell repertoires in COVID-19. In the study overall: Donors in the United States, Italy and Spain gave samples during acute or convalescent COVID-19. Sample material is recorded as cDNA or gDNA derived from T cells, B-cell-depleted T cells, or PBMCs.

This clone was seen a single time. Authors' data handling: Reference gene primers were amplified, and this amplification served to estimate nucleated cell counts. Assay: immunoSEQ multiplex PCR; the TCRdb copy retains only in-frame clones and omits some. The V and J calls and clone size come from that table; D and trimming were worked out from the DNA. In the table there are about 150,000 clones, 83% of which are singletons. Sequences were obtained from peripheral blood. This clonotype originated in a woman aged 70-85 years who had recovered from COVID-19.

In DNA, the CDR3 is TGTGCCAGCAGCCCCACTCGCGCGGCGGGAGAGACCCAGTACTTC. This encodes CASSPTRAAGETQYF. The chain couples TRBV7-3 to TRBJ2-5; D possibly corresponds to TRBD2 (5 bases). Germline loops: CDR1 SGHTA, CDR2 FQGTGA. V lost 5 bases to trimming and J lost 4 bases, with 17 bases between them. The CDR3 length is 15 residues.